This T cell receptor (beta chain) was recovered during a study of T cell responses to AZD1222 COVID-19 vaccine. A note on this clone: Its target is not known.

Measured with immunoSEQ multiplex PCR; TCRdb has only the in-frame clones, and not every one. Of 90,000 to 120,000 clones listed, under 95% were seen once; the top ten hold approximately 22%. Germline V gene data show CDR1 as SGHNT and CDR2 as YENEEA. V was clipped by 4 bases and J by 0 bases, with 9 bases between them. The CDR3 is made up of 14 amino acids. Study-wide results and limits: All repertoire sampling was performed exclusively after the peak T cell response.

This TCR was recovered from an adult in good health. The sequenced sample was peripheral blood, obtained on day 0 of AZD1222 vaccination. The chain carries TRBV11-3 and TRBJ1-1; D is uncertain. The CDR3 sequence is CASSYGDMNTEAFF. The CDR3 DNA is TGTGCCAGCAGCTACGGCGATATGAACACTGAAGCTTTCTTT.